This note documents a single TCR beta chain sequence. Its antigen is not identified. The CDR3 extends over 13 amino acids. CDR1 SGHVS and CDR2 FNYEAQ come from the germline V gene. V shed 0 bases and J shed 6 bases, with 9 bases lying between them. Clones were sequenced by immunoSEQ multiplex PCR, and TCRdb holds only the in-frame ones, with some missing. Of hundreds of thousands of clones in the sample, 73% were seen once. The sample originates from a study of shared clonotypes between healthy human individuals. Whole-study findings and limits: Among donors, sharing of clonotypes was expected to be affected by sequencing depth.

Sequencing was carried out using memory CD4+ T cells sorted from blood. Subset denoted: CD45RA-negative fraction. This clonotype was obtained from a woman in her thirties in good health. V usage is TRBV7-6 and J usage is TRBJ2-7; D is perhaps TRBD2 (5 bases). CDR3 nucleotide sequence: TGTGCCAGCAGCTTAGCCTTAGGAGGCGAGCAGTACTTC. As protein: CASSLALGGEQYF.